The 17 T cell receptor beta chains below were found in one sample sequenced in a study of blood T cell repertoires in COVID-19. Sequenced by immunoSEQ multiplex PCR; TCRdb stores in-frame clones only, minus some. The sample includes 250,000 to 350,000 clones, 80% to 85% of them seen just once. The sample taken for sequencing was peripheral blood. The receptors here all came from a person between 65 and 79 years old with COVID-19, enrolled during active disease.

This sequence joins TRBV7-3 and TRBJ1-3; D ambiguous. CDR1 and CDR2 from the germline V gene are SGHTA and FQGTGA. The V gene lost 0 bases and the J gene lost 7 bases, with 19 bases spanning the gap. CDR3 length: 17 residues. CDR3 DNA: TGTGCCAGCAGCTTAACTGGGCCACATCTGGGTTCGAACACCATATATTTT. Amino acid sequence: CASSLTGPHLGSNTIYF.

The V and J genes are TRBV7-2 and TRBJ2-3; D gene unclear. There are 15 residues in the CDR3. With 1 base removed from V and 6 bases from J, the gap between germline ends came to 14 bases. Germline V gene lookup returns CDR1 SGHTA and CDR2 FQGNSA. CDR3 sequence: CASSLGGFGIDTQYF. The CDR3, as DNA: TGTGCCAGCAGCTTAGGAGGTTTCGGAATTGATACGCAGTATTTT.

This clone turned up a few times. CDR3 sequence (DNA): TGCAGTGCTAGTCCCACAGGACGCTCTGGAAACACCATATATTTT. This codes for CSASPTGRSGNTIYF. The chain recombines TRBV20-1 with TRBJ1-3; D might be TRBD1 (5 bases). The germline gives CDR1 DFQATT, CDR2 SNEGSKA (reference sequence). The CDR3 runs 15 residues. Between the trimmed V and J ends, which lost 3 bases and 0 bases, there was a span of 12 bases.

This clone was detected once. The rearrangement joins TRBV27 to TRBJ2-2, with 8 bases that match TRBD1. CDR1 is MNHEY and CDR2 is SMNVEV in the germline V gene (reference sequence). Germline trimming cut 3 bases from V and 8 bases from J; bases unmatched to any gene: 8. CDR3 size: 15 residues. CDR3 DNA sequence: TGTGCCAGCAGTTTCTCGGGGACAGGAGGTGGGGAGCTGTTTTTT. It is translated as CASSFSGTGGGELFF.

The rearrangement uses TRBV7-8 and TRBJ1-5; 9 bases map to TRBD1. V trimming: 1 base; J trimming: 4 bases; junction bases outside the gene matches: 5. In germline, CDR1 is SGHVS, CDR2 FQNEAQ. CDR3 length: 16 residues. In DNA form, the CDR3 reads TGTGCCAGCAGCTTAGTTCGGGGACAGGGAAATCAGCCCCAGCATTTT. Amino acid sequence: CASSLVRGQGNQPQHF.

The V call is TRBV5-4, the J call TRBJ1-1; TRBD1 might be the D (6 bases). The CDR3 totals 15 residues. CDR1 SGHNT and CDR2 YYREEE come from the germline V gene (reference sequence). Trimming cost V 2 bases and J 0 bases, with 11 bases left between them. The CDR3 region is CASSFPGQMNTEAFF. The CDR3 bases are TGTGCCAGCAGCTTCCCGGGACAAATGAACACTGAAGCTTTCTTT.

The chain couples TRBV5-1 to TRBJ1-2; 9 bases align to TRBD1. Germline loops: CDR1 SGHRS, CDR2 YFSETQ. V lost 3 bases to trimming and J lost 4 bases; unmatched junction nucleotides: 13. This CDR3 region has 17 residues. As DNA, the CDR3 is TGCGCCAGCAGCTCCGGACAGGGGAGGGTAAACCTCTATGGCTACACCTTC. It encodes CASSSGQGRVNLYGYTF.

The chain employs TRBV15 and TRBJ1-5; weak D call: TRBD1 (6 bases). The CDR3 is 14 residues long. CDR1 is LNHNV, CDR2 YYDKDF, per germline (reference sequence). Trimming left V 3 bases short and J 4 bases short, with 10 bases between. CDR3 loop: CATSRGQRNQPQHF. In nucleotides, the CDR3 is TGTGCCACCAGCAGGGGACAAAGAAATCAGCCCCAGCATTTT.

The chain links TRBV7-3 to TRBJ2-3; 10 nucleotides agree with TRBD2. CDR3 length: 15 amino acids. V lost 4 bases, J lost 6 bases, and 7 bases stayed unmatched. Germline V gene lookup returns CDR1 SGHTA and CDR2 FQGTGA. CDR3 sequence (DNA): TGTGCCAGCAGCTCTCGACTAGCGGGTTCGGATACGCAGTATTTT. Its protein is CASSSRLAGSDTQYF.

This chain links TRBV29-1 with TRBJ2-1; the match to TRBD1 covers 8 bases. V was clipped by 6 bases and J by 6 bases; unmatched bases: 7. Germline V gene sequence: CDR1 SQVTM, CDR2 ANQGSEA. The CDR3 has 13 amino acids. The CDR3 sequence: CSVDRGLFNEQFF. CDR3 nucleotides: TGCAGCGTCGACAGGGGTCTTTTCAATGAGCAGTTCTTC.

V and J are TRBV21-1 and TRBJ2-5; the table's TRBD1 call for D was not verified on the DNA. TRBV21-1 is termed a pseudogene. CDR3 length equals 15 residues. The CDR3 is CASSRPGQSFRTQYF. The DNA of the CDR3 is TGTGCCAGCAGCAGACCGGGACAGAGTTTTAGGACCCAGTACTTC.

This chain joins TRBV15 and TRBJ1-4; D is possibly TRBD1 (6 bases). Germline values: CDR1 LNHNV, CDR2 YYDKDF (reference sequence). The V gene lost 1 base and the J gene lost 3 bases, with 9 bases spanning the gap. This CDR3 comprises 15 residues. The CDR3 sequence is CATSRVQGANEKLFF. The CDR3 region has the DNA TGTGCCACCAGCAGAGTACAGGGTGCTAATGAAAAACTGTTTTTT. Full variable domain (missing parts from reference TRBV15 and TRBJ1-4): DAMVIQNPRYQVTQFGKPVTLSCSQTLNHNVMYWYQQKSSQAPKLLFHYYDKDFNNEADTPDNFQSRRPNTSFCFLDIRSPGLGDTAMYLCATSRVQGANEKLFFGSGTQLSVL.

The V gene is TRBV27, the J gene TRBJ1-5; D unresolved. V lost 2 bases to trimming and J lost 5 bases, with 7 bases between them. CDR3 size: 13 residues. Germline lookup yields CDR1 MNHEY and CDR2 SMNVEV (reference sequence). CDR3 region: CASSLIGDQPQHF. Written as DNA, the CDR3 is TGTGCCAGCAGTTTAATCGGGGATCAGCCCCAGCATTTT.

J is TRBJ2-7 and V is TRBV12-3 or TRBV12-4; TRBD2 might be the D (6 bases). Trimming removed 8 bases from V and 4 bases from J, with 9 bases in between. This CDR3 spans 11 amino acids. The CDR3 DNA sequence: TGTGCCAGCTCCGCGGGGTACGAGCAGTACTTC. Translating gives CASSAGYEQYF.

This clone occurred a few times. Germline is not matched at one junction end, which may reflect a read error. The chain couples TRBV11-2 to TRBJ2-1; the D gene is possibly TRBD2 (6 bases). Germline assignment: CDR1 SGHAT and CDR2 FQNNGV. The CDR3 spans 14 residues. CDR3 nucleotide sequence: TGCGGGAGCCGGGGGATCCGCTCCTACAATGAGCAGTTCTTC. Translated, it gives CGSRGIRSYNEQFF.

The gene calls are TRBV7-2 and TRBJ1-2; no reliable D call. The length of the CDR3 is 14 residues. Per the germline V gene, CDR1 is SGHTA and CDR2 is FQGNSA. Trimming shortened V by 2 bases and J by 0 bases, and 7 bases separated the two germline ends. Written as DNA, the CDR3 is TGTGCCAGCAGCTTATCGGGAGCTAACTATGGCTACACCTTC. This codes for CASSLSGANYGYTF.

The chain links TRBV7-9 to TRBJ2-1; 9 positions match TRBD1. The CDR3 contains 16 residues. The V segment lost 5 bases and the J segment 7 bases; nucleotides outside the gene matches: 12. CDR1 is SEHNR, CDR2 FQNEAQ, per germline (reference sequence). As DNA, the CDR3 is TGTGCCAGCAGCCCTTCCACGGGACAGGGAACAAATGAGCAGTTCTTC. It codes for CASSPSTGQGTNEQFF.